These 6 T cell receptor beta chains share one sample of origin, sequenced in a study of Tregs in tolerant kidney transplant recipients. Profiling relied on immunoSEQ multiplex PCR, and the TCRdb table lists in-frame clones only, not all of them. This table has 95,000 to 120,000 clones, 85% to 90% appearing once. The source material was CD4+ T cells from blood, sampled before the transplant. Every receptor here comes from a human donor who received a combined kidney and bone marrow transplant.

This rearrangement joins TRBV27 to TRBJ1-5, with D possibly matching TRBD1 (6 bases). Germline CDR1 MNHEY, CDR2 SMNVEV (reference sequence). This CDR3 has 13 amino acids. V dropped 5 bases and J dropped 9 bases, with 14 bases sitting between them. CDR3 region: CASSARGPRPQHF. The CDR3 region has the DNA TGTGCCAGCAGTGCCAGGGGCCCGAGGCCCCAGCATTTT.

This clone was detected a few times. The chain links TRBV5-1 to TRBJ2-2, with 15 bases aligning to TRBD2. This CDR3 contains 19 residues. The germline V gene has CDR1 SGHRS and CDR2 YFSETQ. Trimming removed 4 bases from V and 1 base from J; junction bases left unmatched: 8. This CDR3 is CASSRTGTSGGLNTGELFF. DNA for the CDR3: TGCGCCAGCAGCAGAACCGGGACTAGCGGGGGGTTGAACACCGGGGAGCTGTTTTTT.

The rearrangement uses TRBV25-1 and TRBJ2-2; the D gene is possibly TRBD2 (5 bases). The CDR3 totals 14 residues. CDR1 and CDR2 (germline): MGHDK, SYGVNS. V was shortened by 6 bases and J by 5 bases, with 13 bases between the two germline ends. The CDR3 nucleotides read TGTGCCAGCAGCTCGGGATGGGGAACCGGGGAGCTGTTTTTT. It yields the protein CASSSGWGTGELFF.

This chain joins TRBV4-1 and TRBJ2-2; 8 nucleotides align to TRBD2. V shed 4 bases and J 3 bases; nucleotides not matched to a gene: 7. CDR1 is MGHRA, CDR2 YSYEKL, per germline. The CDR3 has 16 residues. The CDR3 region is CASSPPPSGHTGELFF. The CDR3 DNA follows: TGCGCCAGCAGCCCGCCCCCTAGCGGGCACACCGGGGAGCTGTTTTTT.

V and J are TRBV27 and TRBJ1-1, with D perhaps TRBD1 (6 bases). V lost 4 bases, J lost 8 bases, and 14 bases lay in between. Germline CDR1 and CDR2: MNHEY and SMNVEV (reference sequence). The CDR3 spans 13 residues. The CDR3, as DNA: TGTGCCAGCAGTTCATTGCGGACAGACGAAGCTTTCTTT. It is translated as CASSSLRTDEAFF.

This clone was recorded a few times. The chain uses TRBV7-9 and TRBJ1-6; D is unclear. The CDR3 is made up of 16 amino acids. Germline lookup yields CDR1 SEHNR and CDR2 FQNEAQ (reference sequence). Deletions cut 0 bases from V and 5 bases from J, with 11 bases between. This CDR3 reads CASSLAAQSNNSPLHF. The DNA of the CDR3 is TGTGCCAGCAGCTTAGCCGCACAGAGCAATAATTCACCCCTCCACTTT.